This TCR beta chain was captured by sequencing in a study of blood T cell repertoires in COVID-19. Germline loops: CDR1 LNHNV, CDR2 YYDKDF (reference sequence). The CDR3 spans 14 residues. J gave up 2 bases and V 4 bases, and 4 bases lay outside the gene matches. As processed by the authors: Amplifying reference gene primers gave estimates of nucleated cell counts. Here immunoSEQ multiplex PCR was the method, and the copy in TCRdb shows in-frame clones only, minus some. The DNA was the basis for D and trimming; V, J and clone size are from that table. The data hold about 140,000 clones, with about 86% observed a single time.

Sequenced sample: peripheral blood. The sequence was collected from a woman aged 55-75 years with acute or convalescent COVID-19. The chain recombines TRBV15 with TRBJ2-5, with TRBD1 identical over 7 bases. CDR3 sequence: CATSIDRAQETQYF. Written as DNA, the CDR3 is TGTGCCACCAGCATCGACAGGGCACAAGAGACCCAGTACTTC. Filled out from reference TRBV15 and TRBJ2-5, the complete variable domain reads DAMVIQNPRYQVTQFGKPVTLSCSQTLNHNVMYWYQQKSSQAPKLLFHYYDKDFNNEADTPDNFQSRRPNTSFCFLDIRSPGLGDTAMYLCATSIDRAQETQYFGPGTRLLVL.